One and the same sample provided the 17 T cell receptor beta chains below, sequenced in a study of control samples from healthy donors and cancer patients. Profiled with immunoSEQ multiplex PCR; TCRdb holds only in-frame clones, not every one. The sample yields around 94,000 clones, just over 90% seen once. The sample was blood. These receptors were taken from a woman aged 18-29 years in good health.

The chain couples TRBV30 to TRBJ2-1; 7 nucleotides align to TRBD2. The V and J ends lost 3 bases and 9 bases, in that order; junction bases with no gene match: 8. This CDR3 spans 13 amino acids. The germline V gene has CDR1 GTSNPN and CDR2 SVGIG (reference sequence). Here the CDR3 DNA reads TGTGCCTGGAGGGCGGGAGAGTTCGGTGAGCAGTTCTTC. Its translation is CAWRAGEFGEQFF.

V gene TRBV5-1 combines with J gene TRBJ2-3, with D hard to call. The CDR3 contains 14 residues. The germline V gene has CDR1 SGHRS and CDR2 YFSETQ. V gave up 4 bases and J gave up 2 bases, with 11 bases separating them. In nucleotides, the CDR3 is TGCGCCAGCAGCCCAACCGGATTCACAGATACGCAGTATTTT. Its protein product is CASSPTGFTDTQYF.

The genes are TRBV27 and TRBJ2-5; possibly TRBD1 for D (5 bases). The CDR3 has 23 residues. The V end lost 2 bases, the J end lost 2 bases, and 36 bases lay between the germline ends. CDR1 and CDR2 from the germline V gene are MNHEY and SMNVEV (reference sequence). The DNA for the CDR3 is TGTGCCAGCAGTTTAAGGGGAACTCCGGACCACAGGCCCTTGGGTTGTCCACAAGAGACCCAGTACTTC. Protein: CASSLRGTPDHRPLGCPQETQYF.

The V and J genes are TRBV5-5 and TRBJ2-1, with unresolved D. Trimming left V 6 bases short and J 5 bases short, with 18 bases between. The CDR3 sequence is 15 residues long. Germline CDR1 reads SGHKS; CDR2 reads YYEKEE (reference sequence). CDR3 amino acids: CASNYLGQLDNEQFF. In DNA form, the CDR3 reads TGTGCCAGCAATTACCTGGGTCAGCTAGACAATGAGCAGTTCTTC.

J is TRBJ2-3 and V is TRBV5-1; D gene ambiguous. V was pared by 5 bases and J by 4 bases, with 14 bases between. Germline V gene sequence: CDR1 SGHRS, CDR2 YFSETQ. This CDR3 has 14 amino acids. The CDR3 spells CASRRASRSDTQYF. CDR3 nucleotides: TGCGCCAGCAGACGGGCCTCTCGTTCAGATACGCAGTATTTT.

The chain recombines TRBV30 with TRBJ2-1; D is unclear. The CDR3 extends over 12 amino acids. Deletions cut 2 bases from V and 4 bases from J, with 6 bases between. Per the germline V gene, CDR1 is GTSNPN and CDR2 is SVGIG (reference sequence). As DNA, the CDR3 is TGTGCCTGGAGTTTTGTTTACAATGAGCAGTTCTTC. Amino acids: CAWSFVYNEQFF.

This chain uses TRBV6-1 with TRBJ1-4; D possibly corresponds to TRBD1 (5 bases). The CDR3 has 14 residues. Trimming pared 3 bases from V and 5 bases from J, leaving 10 bases between. CDR1 MNHNS and CDR2 SASEGT come from the germline V gene. The DNA of the CDR3 is TGTGCCAGCAGTGAGGGACGGGGGAATGAAAAACTGTTTTTT. This sequence encodes CASSEGRGNEKLFF.

The chain couples TRBV7-8 to TRBJ1-3, with D unclear. The CDR3 is made up of 14 amino acids. Germline V CDR1 and CDR2: SGHVS, FQNEAQ. Trimming cost V 5 bases and J 0 bases, with 8 bases left between them. CDR3 DNA: TGTGCCAGCAGCGCACTTAGCTCTGGAAACACCATATATTTT. This sequence encodes CASSALSSGNTIYF.

This clone was observed a handful of times. This sequence joins TRBV6-5 and TRBJ2-2; D gene ambiguous. The germline CDR1 and CDR2 sequences are MNHEY and SVGAGI. This CDR3 has 13 residues. Trimming left V 8 bases short and J 6 bases short, with 13 bases between. The CDR3 nucleotides are TGTGCCAGCGTTAAGGGTGAGGCCGGGGAGCTGTTTTTT. It translates to CASVKGEAGELFF.

The V and J genes are TRBV30 and TRBJ2-7; TRBD1 aligns across 7 bases. Germline CDR1 reads GTSNPN; CDR2 reads SVGIG (reference sequence). V shed 6 bases, J shed 0 bases, and the junction held 5 bases outside the gene matches. This CDR3 contains 13 residues. CDR3 DNA: TGTGCCTGCCGCCGACAGGGCTCCTACGAGCAGTACTTC. It specifies CACRRQGSYEQYF. The variable domain in full, completed from reference TRBV30 and TRBJ2-7, reads SQTIHQWPATLVQPVGSPLSLECTVEGTSNPNLYWYRQAAGRGLQLLFYSVGIGQISSEVPQNLSASRPQDRQFILSSKKLLLSDSGFYLCACRRQGSYEQYFGPGTRLTVT.

The chain links TRBV6-6 to TRBJ1-5, with 7 bases identical to TRBD1. The CDR3 has 14 amino acids. Germline-derived CDR1 and CDR2 are MNHNY and SVGAGI (reference sequence). V trimming: 3 bases; J trimming: 3 bases; junction bases outside the gene matches: 2. For the CDR3, the DNA is TGTGCCAGCAGTTATACAGGGGTCAATCAGCCCCAGCATTTT. Encoded protein: CASSYTGVNQPQHF.

This chain connects TRBV10-1 to TRBJ2-1; 7 positions agree with TRBD2. Germline CDR1 reads WNHNN; CDR2 reads SYGVQD (reference sequence). The V segment lost 2 bases and the J segment 7 bases; nucleotides outside the gene matches: 11. The CDR3 length is 16 residues. The CDR3 loop reads CASSERLPGGSNEQFF. CDR3 in DNA: TGCGCCAGCAGTGAGAGACTCCCGGGGGGTAGTAATGAGCAGTTCTTC.

The V gene is TRBV2, the J gene TRBJ1-5; no reliable D call. Trimming took 3 bases from V and 1 from J, leaving 7 bases between them. This CDR3 comprises 14 residues. Germline V gene lookup returns CDR1 SNHLY and CDR2 FYNNEI. Here the CDR3 DNA reads TGTGCCAGCAGTGACTCCGGGAGCAATCAGCCCCAGCATTTT. It specifies CASSDSGSNQPQHF.

The V call is TRBV23-1, the J call TRBJ2-6; 8 bases fit TRBD2. TRBV23-1 carries the ORF label, with uncertain function. This CDR3 is 17 amino acids long. The ends lost 6 bases at V and 2 bases at J; junction bases unmatched: 9. The CDR3 reads CASSGGGRMPGANVLTF. CDR3 nucleotides: TGCGCCAGCAGCGGGGGGGGAAGGATGCCTGGGGCCAACGTCCTGACTTTC.

V is TRBV2 and J is TRBJ2-4, with 8 bases matching TRBD1. Germline CDR1 and CDR2: SNHLY and FYNNEI. Germline trimming cut 8 bases from V and 6 bases from J; bases unmatched to any gene: 3. The CDR3 has 12 residues. The CDR3 loop is CASEGQGNIQYF. The CDR3 coding sequence is TGTGCCAGCGAAGGACAGGGAAACATTCAGTACTTC.

V is TRBV27 and J is TRBJ2-1; 7 bases match TRBD2. V shed 2 bases and J 4 bases; nucleotides not matched to a gene: 8. The length of the CDR3 is 16 residues. The germline gives CDR1 MNHEY, CDR2 SMNVEV (reference sequence). The CDR3 DNA sequence: TGTGCCAGCAGTTTAGCTCCGGGACTACCTTACAATGAGCAGTTCTTC. Translating it yields CASSLAPGLPYNEQFF.

This rearrangement joins TRBV14 to TRBJ1-2; perhaps TRBD1 as D (6 bases). This CDR3 comprises 14 residues. The germline V gene encodes CDR1 SGHDN and CDR2 FVKESK. V was pared by 6 bases and J by 7 bases, with 18 bases between. In nucleotides, the CDR3 is TGTGCCAGCAGTGCCCGGACCAGGGGTGGTGGCTACACCTTC. It translates to CASSARTRGGGYTF.